The subject of this entry is one T cell receptor (beta chain). Here immunoSEQ multiplex PCR was the method, and the copy in TCRdb shows in-frame clones only, minus some. The sample carries over 200,000 clones, approximately 80% recorded once. Germline CDR1 reads SGHRS; CDR2 reads YFSETQ. The CDR3 is 18 residues long. After removal of 0 bases from V and 0 bases from J, the junction contained 11 bases not matched to a gene. This specimen belongs to a study of blood T cell repertoires in COVID-19. For the study at large: The United States, Italy and Spain were the sources of the acute and convalescent COVID-19 samples. Sample material is recorded as cDNA or gDNA derived from T cells, B-cell-depleted T cells, or PBMCs.

The rearrangement uses TRBV5-1 and TRBJ1-1, with 7 bases lining up with TRBD1. The receptor's source is a woman of 80 years or more with COVID-19, enrolled during active disease. The sequenced material came from peripheral blood. CDR3 sequence (DNA): TGCGCCAGCAGCTTGGGCTTTCGGACAGGTCGCATGAACACTGAAGCTTTCTTT. Amino acid sequence: CASSLGFRTGRMNTEAFF.